This record covers a single TCR beta chain. The data belong to a study of blood T cell repertoires in COVID-19. Across the study: The United States, Italy and Spain supplied acute and convalescent COVID-19 samples. T cells, B-cell-depleted T cells, or PBMCs provided the cDNA or gDNA that served as material.

Allocation to cohorts depended on clinical history reported by the participants. In the original workflow: Quantification of nucleated cells was approximated via reference gene primer amplification. Assay used: immunoSEQ multiplex PCR; TCRdb lists only in-frame clones, some missing. For V, J and clone size, that table is used; D and trimming come from the DNA. This table has under 300,000 clones, more than 75% appearing once. This CDR3 is built from 15 residues. V was pared by 8 bases and J by 7 bases, with 10 bases of the junction left unmatched. The V gene's germline CDR1 is ENHRY and CDR2 SYGVKD. The V call is TRBV10-3, the J call TRBJ2-7; 14 bases line up with TRBD2. The receptor was derived from a middle-aged woman with acute COVID-19. Sample: PBMCs or T cells enriched from blood (not recorded which). In DNA, the CDR3 is TGTGCCATCCGACTGGATGGACTAGCGGGAGGTGAGCAGTACTTC. Translated, it gives CAIRLDGLAGGEQYF.